This T cell receptor beta chain was identified in a study of T-cell reconstitution after alpha-beta-depleted transplantation in children. Study findings and constraints: At the one-year point after transplant, T-cell counts and TCRbeta diversity were found to come mostly from T cells that had been newly produced. It was reported that alpha-beta T cells came from several hundred expanded graft clones (about two months after transplant). The study traced high day-60 TCRbeta diversity in some patients to surviving recipient T cells and thymic progenitors.

The CDR3 sequence is 13 residues long. Trimming took off 2 bases at V and 4 bases at J, with 8 bases between the two ends. From germline, CDR1 is LGHNA and CDR2 YNFKEQ. TCRbeta library construction was performed incorporating unique molecular identifiers. TCRdb used MiXCR to reprocess the PCR reads, holding one entry per CDR3 protein. Among fewer than 550,000 distinct CDR3 sequences listed, roughly 11% were seen once. About this clonotype: The antigen remains undetermined.

This TCR was sampled from a female patient aged 2 to 10 who had a stem cell transplant for aplastic anemia, so the T cells may come from the graft donor. The starting material was PBMCs, mostly from graft donor cells, obtained 180 days after TCRalphabeta/CD19-depleted stem cell transplant. The gene calls are TRBV4-2 and TRBJ1-1; D ambiguous. This CDR3 reads CASSQPGSTEAFF. The DNA for the CDR3 is TGTGCCAGCAGCCAACCAGGATCCACTGAAGCTTTCTTT.